The 12 T cell receptor beta chains reported below all come from one sample, sequenced in a study of cytomegalovirus exposure and HLA in healthy donors. In the PCR, 60 Vbeta and 13 Jbeta primers were used. TCRdb's copy holds only in-frame clones and misses some; the assay was immunoSEQ multiplex PCR. The table records over 150,000 clones, around 77% of them present only once. Sequenced material: PBMCs. These receptors originate from a woman aged 25 to 45 in good health and CMV-seronegative.

V gene TRBV19 combines with J gene TRBJ1-3; D not certain. The CDR3 is 13 residues long. Germline V CDR1 and CDR2: LNHDA, SQIVND (reference sequence). Trimming cost V 5 bases and J 1 base, with 6 bases left between them. The CDR3 region is CASSFMSGNTIYF. The CDR3 bases are TGTGCCAGTAGTTTTATGTCTGGAAACACCATATATTTT.

V and J are TRBV5-1 and TRBJ1-2, with TRBD1 matching over 10 bases. Germline CDR1 SGHRS, CDR2 YFSETQ. Germline trimming cut 4 bases from V and 6 bases from J; bases unmatched to any gene: 21. This CDR3 region has 19 residues. The CDR3 spells CASSQLNRDRGFFFDGYTF. The CDR3 bases are TGCGCCAGCAGCCAATTAAACCGGGACAGGGGCTTTTTTTTCGATGGCTACACCTTC. The entire variable domain, with the rest obtained from reference TRBV5-1 and TRBJ1-2, is as follows: KAGVTQTPRYLIKTRGQQVTLSCSPISGHRSVSWYQQTPGQGLQFLFEYFSETQRNKGNFPGRFSGRQFSNSRSEMNVSTLELGDSALYLCASSQLNRDRGFFFDGYTFGSGTRLTVV.

The rearrangement joins TRBV5-8 to TRBJ2-3; TRBD1 matches 7 bases. CDR1 is SGHTS and CDR2 is YDEGEE in the germline V gene. The CDR3 extends over 15 amino acids. Losses at the gene ends were 4 bases for V and 5 bases for J; bases not matched to a gene: 10. The CDR3 sequence is CASSPQTGYQDTQYF. CDR3 nucleotides: TGTGCCAGCAGCCCCCAGACAGGGTATCAAGATACGCAGTATTTT.

DNA for the CDR3: TGCGCCAGCAGCCTGTGGGACAGGGGGGAAAAAGGTAATTCACCCCTCCACTTT. Protein: CASSLWDRGEKGNSPLHF. The rearrangement uses TRBV4-1 and TRBJ1-6, with TRBD1 matching over 11 bases. This CDR3 comprises 18 residues. The J segment lost 6 bases and the V segment lost 4 bases, leaving 11 bases of the junction unmatched. The V gene's germline CDR1 is MGHRA and CDR2 YSYEKL.

The chain employs TRBV2 and TRBJ2-1; 7 bases agree with TRBD2. J lost 9 bases, V lost 0 bases, and 5 bases had no gene match. The CDR3 has 14 amino acids. Germline CDR1 and CDR2: SNHLY and FYNNEI. The CDR3, as DNA: TGTGCCAGCAGTGAAGCTTGGGGGGAGGGTGAGCAGTTCTTC. Translation gives CASSEAWGEGEQFF.

The chain employs TRBV9 and TRBJ2-7, with TRBD2 matching over 11 bases. From germline, CDR1 is SGDLS and CDR2 YYNGEE. V was clipped by 4 bases and J by 4 bases; unmatched bases: 4. This CDR3 has 14 amino acids. The CDR3 loop is CASSPGTSGYEQYF. CDR3 bases: TGTGCCAGCAGCCCCGGGACTAGCGGTTACGAGCAGTACTTC.

V is TRBV9 and J is TRBJ2-1; 8 nucleotides align to TRBD2. V shed 0 bases and J 10 bases; nucleotides not matched to a gene: 9. CDR3 size: 15 residues. CDR1 is SGDLS and CDR2 is YYNGEE in the germline V gene. CDR3 sequence reads: CASSVAGLGLGEQFF. CDR3 sequence (DNA): TGTGCCAGCAGCGTAGCGGGACTAGGCTTAGGGGAGCAGTTCTTC.

The sample holds one count of this clone. This chain links TRBV4-1 with TRBJ1-4; D remains unclear. The CDR3 runs 16 residues. V lost 4 bases and J 6 bases, leaving 18 bases between the germline ends. Germline V lookup: CDR1 MGHRA, CDR2 YSYEKL. DNA of the CDR3: TGCGCCAGCAGCCTCCACCTGACAAGGGAGGATGAAAAACTGTTTTTT. Protein product: CASSLHLTREDEKLFF.

The chain's CDR3 is CATSGPGQGYQPQHF. As DNA, the CDR3 is TGTGCCACCAGCGGCCCGGGACAGGGGTATCAGCCCCAGCATTTT. The J gene is TRBJ1-5, the V gene TRBV15; the match to TRBD1 covers 10 bases. CDR3 length equals 15 residues. The J segment lost 5 bases and the V segment lost 5 bases, leaving 6 bases of the junction unmatched. From germline, CDR1 is LNHNV and CDR2 YYDKDF (reference sequence).

The genes are TRBV5-6 and TRBJ2-7; 7 bases line up with TRBD1. CDR3 size: 14 residues. The V gene's germline CDR1 is SGHDT and CDR2 YYEEEE. V gave up 4 bases and J gave up 3 bases; unmatched junction bases: 7. CDR3 region: CASSRRTGFYEQYF. The CDR3 nucleotides are TGTGCCAGCAGCCGTCGGACAGGCTTCTACGAGCAGTACTTC.

The chain has TRBV30 and TRBJ2-1; TRBD2 agrees at 9 bases. The germline gives CDR1 GTSNPN, CDR2 SVGIG (reference sequence). The CDR3 contains 14 residues. V shed 2 bases and J 3 bases; nucleotides not matched to a gene: 2. The CDR3 sequence is CAWSQTSGYNEQFF. In nucleotides, the CDR3 is TGTGCCTGGAGTCAGACTAGCGGCTACAATGAGCAGTTCTTC.

The rearrangement links TRBV7-9 to TRBJ1-2; D might be TRBD1 (5 bases). In germline, CDR1 is SEHNR, CDR2 FQNEAQ (reference sequence). Trimming removed 2 bases from V and 7 bases from J, with 11 bases in between. The CDR3 covers 13 residues. CDR3 protein: CASSLPGLGGYTF. The DNA of the CDR3 is TGTGCCAGCAGCTTACCAGGGCTTGGTGGCTACACCTTC.